The 5 T cell receptor beta chains in this list originate from one sample, sequenced in a study of CD8 T cells in ankylosing spondylitis. General study results and limits: Blood of patients with ankylosing spondylitis appeared to be characterized by a TCR beta motif of several highly homologous variants.

Their recognized antigens are unknown. Each CDR3 protein is one row after TCRdb ran MiXCR on the 5' RACE reads. The sample records 350,000 to 450,000 distinct CDR3 sequences, 25% to 30% being singletons. The sequencing sample was made of blood, either unsorted or a sorted T cell fraction (not recorded which). The source is a male donor with ankylosing spondylitis.

The chain uses TRBV27 and TRBJ1-4; 8 nucleotides align to TRBD1. This CDR3 is built from 15 residues. Germline V gives CDR1 MNHEY, CDR2 SMNVEV (reference sequence). After removal of 5 bases from V and 5 bases from J, the junction contained 7 bases not matched to a gene. In nucleotides, the CDR3 is TGTGCCAGCAGTACCCGGACAGGGCGGAATGAAAAACTGTTTTTT. Protein product: CASSTRTGRNEKLFF. Full variable domain (rest looked up from reference TRBV27 and TRBJ1-4): EAQVTQNPRYLITVTGKKLTVTCSQNMNHEYMSWYRQDPGLGLRQIYYSMNVEVTDKGDVPEGYKVSRKEKRNFPLILESPSPNQTSLYFCASSTRTGRNEKLFFGSGTQLSVL.

The genes are TRBV5-1 and TRBJ2-7; D might be TRBD1 (5 bases). The V gene lost 1 base and the J gene lost 2 bases, with 10 bases spanning the gap. CDR3 length equals 14 residues. Per germline, CDR1 SGHRS and CDR2 YFSETQ. The CDR3 bases are TGCGCCAGCAGCTTGACAGGACCCACCTACGAGCAGTACTTC. Its translation: CASSLTGPTYEQYF. The full variable domain, completed using reference TRBV5-1 and TRBJ2-7, is KAGVTQTPRYLIKTRGQQVTLSCSPISGHRSVSWYQQTPGQGLQFLFEYFSETQRNKGNFPGRFSGRQFSNSRSEMNVSTLELGDSALYLCASSLTGPTYEQYFGPGTRLTVT.

V and J are TRBV5-1 and TRBJ2-1; TRBD1 or TRBD2 may be the D gene (6 bases each). Germline CDR1 is SGHRS and CDR2 is YFSETQ. The CDR3 runs 16 residues. V was cut by 0 bases and J by 10 bases, with 20 bases left in between. The CDR3 DNA reads TGCGCCAGCAGCTTGGAAGGGCAGGGGAGGCTTGAGGAGCAGTTCTTC. Translated, it gives CASSLEGQGRLEEQFF.

The rearrangement uses TRBV10-3 and TRBJ2-1, with 7 bases that match TRBD2. The V and J ends lost 0 bases and 9 bases, in that order; junction bases with no gene match: 8. CDR3 length equals 15 residues. CDR1 ENHRY and CDR2 SYGVKD come from the germline V gene. CDR3 amino acids: CAISESGRELSEQFF. In DNA form, the CDR3 reads TGTGCCATCAGTGAGTCTGGGAGGGAGTTAAGTGAGCAGTTCTTC.

The rearrangement links TRBV11-2 to TRBJ2-1, with 10 bases that match TRBD2. Germline V gene sequence: CDR1 SGHAT, CDR2 FQNNGV. The V and J ends lost 1 base and 4 bases, in that order; junction bases with no gene match: 13. This CDR3 has 19 amino acids. CDR3 nucleotides: TGTGCCAGCAGCTTAGTGGGCTTAGCGGGAGGAATCCCTTACAATGAGCAGTTCTTC. Protein sequence: CASSLVGLAGGIPYNEQFF.